This passage covers 3 T cell receptor beta chains from one sample sequenced in a study of radiation and T cells in renal cell carcinoma. Time point indicated: blood 4 weeks post-SBRT, at nephrectomy. This sample's treatment: 15 Gy SBRT to primary tumor, nephrectomy 4 weeks later. This table comes from immunoSEQ multiplex PCR, and its TCRdb copy is limited to in-frame clones, with some not included. The data hold about 150,000 clones, with 86% observed a single time. The specimen comprised blood, sampled from a patient whose treatment included radiotherapy and nephrectomy. The receptors stem from a woman in her forties or fifties with renal cell carcinoma.

In DNA, the CDR3 is TGTGCCAGCGGACCGGGAGGGGGCATTGAAGCTTTCTTT. It translates to CASGPGGGIEAFF. The chain couples TRBV28 to TRBJ1-1; TRBD1 matches 7 bases. Trimming removed 8 bases from V and 7 bases from J; junction bases left unmatched: 10. The CDR3 has 13 amino acids. CDR1 is MDHEN and CDR2 is SYDVKM in the germline V gene.

The chain uses TRBV2 and TRBJ1-6; no definite D call. The germline V gene has CDR1 SNHLY and CDR2 FYNNEI. Trimming left V 4 bases short and J 8 bases short, with 3 bases between. The CDR3 sequence is 11 residues long. The CDR3 DNA sequence: TGTGCCAGCAGTGGGGATTCACCCCTCCACTTT. It yields the protein CASSGDSPLHF.

This clone came up a few times. Compared with germline, one end of the junction differs, possibly owing to a read error. This sequence joins TRBV10-1 and TRBJ1-6; possibly TRBD1 for D (6 bases). The CDR3 has 13 residues. Germline CDR1 reads WNHNN; CDR2 reads SYGVQD (reference sequence). CDR3 protein: CASSGQLNSPLHF. CDR3 sequence (DNA): TGCGCCAGTAGTGGACAGCTTAATTCACCCCTCCACTTT.